Listed below are T cell receptor beta chains from one sample, sequenced in a study of T cells after yellow fever vaccination. MiXCR was run by TCRdb on the 5' RACE reads, yielding one entry per CDR3 protein. The sample carries approximately 70,000 distinct CDR3 sequences, more than 6.5% recorded once. Sequenced material: CD8+ T cells sorted from PBMCs, taken more than 40 days after the first yellow fever vaccination. These receptors came from a man aged 18 to 30 who received the YFV17D yellow fever vaccine. CDR3s include the opening cysteine and the closing phenylalanine or tryptophan. A D gene is named only where the DNA matches it firmly. Where a row states a size, it is once, few, many or the class of an expanded clone; other rows omit it.

D gene: TRBD2; V gene: TRBV29-1; J gene: TRBJ2-3; clone size: many; CDR3 DNA: TGCAGCGTAACGGGACTAGTTGCAGATACGCAGTATTTT; CDR3 protein: CSVTGLVADTQYF
D gene: -; V gene: TRBV5-6; J gene: TRBJ1-5; clone size: -; CDR3 DNA: TGTGCCAGCAGACCTACAAGGAATCAGCCCCAGCATTTT; CDR3 protein: CASRPTRNQPQHF
D gene: -; V gene: TRBV12-3/TRBV12-4; J gene: TRBJ1-5; clone size: many; CDR3 DNA: TGTGCCAGCAGTCACGACAGTTACAATCAGCCCCAGCATTTT; CDR3 protein: CASSHDSYNQPQHF
D gene: TRBD1; V gene: TRBV6-5; J gene: TRBJ2-7; clone size: many; CDR3 DNA: TGTGCCAGCAGTTACACTCAGGGGGCAAACGAGCAGTACTTC; CDR3 protein: CASSYTQGANEQYF
D gene: -; V gene: TRBV7-2; J gene: TRBJ1-1; clone size: few; CDR3 DNA: TGTGCCAGCAGCGGCGGTTGGACTGAAGCTTTCTTT; CDR3 protein: CASSGGWTEAFF
D gene: -; V gene: TRBV6-2/TRBV6-3; J gene: TRBJ2-7; clone size: many; CDR3 DNA: TGTGCCAGCAGTTACTCGTTTAGTGGGGCGCGATACGAGCAGTACTTC; CDR3 protein: CASSYSFSGARYEQYF
D gene: TRBD2; V gene: TRBV7-9; J gene: TRBJ2-1; clone size: few; CDR3 DNA: TGTGCCAGCAGCCAGGGACTAGCGGGGGGTAATATGCAGTTCTTC; CDR3 protein: CASSQGLAGGNMQFF
D gene: -; V gene: TRBV11-1; J gene: TRBJ2-1; clone size: many; CDR3 DNA: TGTGCCAGCAGCCCAACACAGGGCCACATTCGTATCTCCTACAATGAGCAGTTCTTC; CDR3 protein: CASSPTQGHIRISYNEQFF
D gene: TRBD2; V gene: TRBV25-1; J gene: TRBJ2-5; clone size: many; CDR3 DNA: TGTGCCAGCAGTGAAAGTGGGTCCTTAGGAGCGGGGGGAGAGACCCAGTACTTC; CDR3 protein: CASSESGSLGAGGETQYF
D gene: TRBD1; V gene: TRBV4-1; J gene: TRBJ1-5; clone size: many; CDR3 DNA: TGCGCCAGCAGCCATATCAGGGGGGAGGGTCAGCCCCAGCATTTT; CDR3 protein: CASSHIRGEGQPQHF
D gene: TRBD2; V gene: TRBV20-1; J gene: TRBJ2-1; clone size: few; CDR3 DNA: TGCTGTGCTACGGGAAGGCGGGGGGGATCCTACTACAATGAGCAGTTCTTC; CDR3 protein: CCATGRRGGSYYNEQFF
D gene: -; V gene: TRBV20-1; J gene: TRBJ2-7; clone size: many; CDR3 DNA: TGCAGTGCTAGAGGTGAGAACTCCTACGAGCAGTACTTC; CDR3 protein: CSARGENSYEQYF
D gene: TRBD1; V gene: TRBV4-3; J gene: TRBJ2-1; clone size: -; CDR3 DNA: TGCGCCAGCAGCTACGGATCCGGGACAGGAGGCGACAATGAGCAGTTCTTC; CDR3 protein: CASSYGSGTGGDNEQFF
D gene: -; V gene: TRBV29-1; J gene: TRBJ2-5; clone size: -; CDR3 DNA: TGCAGCGTTGATATGGTTCAGGGTATAGAGACCCAGTACTTC; CDR3 protein: CSVDMVQGIETQYF
D gene: -; V gene: TRBV4-2; J gene: TRBJ1-2; clone size: few; CDR3 DNA: TGTGCCAGCAGCCAAGATCTTGGGGCTAACTATGGCTACACCTTC; CDR3 protein: CASSQDLGANYGYTF
D gene: -; V gene: TRBV21-1; J gene: TRBJ2-6; clone size: -; CDR3 DNA: TGTGCCAACCGACAGGGCCGGGAGGGCTCTGGGGCCAACGTCCTGACTTTC; CDR3 protein: CANRQGREGSGANVLTF
D gene: -; V gene: TRBV12-3/TRBV12-4; J gene: TRBJ2-5; clone size: many; CDR3 DNA: TGTGCCAGCACCAAGGGCCTCCAAGAGACCCAGTACTTC; CDR3 protein: CASTKGLQETQYF
D gene: -; V gene: TRBV4-1; J gene: TRBJ2-3; clone size: many; CDR3 DNA: TGCGCCAGCAGCCAAGGGGCCGGGGGAAGCACAGATACGCAGTATTTT; CDR3 protein: CASSQGAGGSTDTQYF
D gene: -; V gene: TRBV29-1; J gene: TRBJ2-1; clone size: many; CDR3 DNA: TGCAGCGTTGAACTGGGAATAGATGAGCAGTTCTTC; CDR3 protein: CSVELGIDEQFF
D gene: -; V gene: TRBV4-3; J gene: TRBJ2-2; clone size: -; CDR3 DNA: TGCGCCAGCAGCCAAGATACTCTTGGGGAAATGAACACCGGGGAGCTGTTTTTT; CDR3 protein: CASSQDTLGEMNTGELFF
D gene: -; V gene: TRBV6-1; J gene: TRBJ2-3; clone size: many; CDR3 DNA: TGTGCCAGCAGCCTTTTCAAACTGCCCACCCCAGATACGCAGTATTTT; CDR3 protein: CASSLFKLPTPDTQYF